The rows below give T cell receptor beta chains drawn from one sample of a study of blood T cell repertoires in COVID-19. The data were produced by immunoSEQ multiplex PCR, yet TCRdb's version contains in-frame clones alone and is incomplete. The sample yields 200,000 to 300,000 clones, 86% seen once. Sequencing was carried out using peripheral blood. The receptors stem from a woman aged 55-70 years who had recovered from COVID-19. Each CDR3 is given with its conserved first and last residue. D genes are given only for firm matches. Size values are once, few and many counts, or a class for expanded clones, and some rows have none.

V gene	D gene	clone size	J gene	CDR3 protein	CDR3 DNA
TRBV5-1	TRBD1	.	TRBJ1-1	CASSLRTGAWNTEAFF	TGCGCCAGCAGCTTGCGGACAGGGGCTTGGAACACTGAAGCTTTCTTT
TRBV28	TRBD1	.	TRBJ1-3	CASRNPFGTASGNTIYF	TGTGCCAGCAGAAACCCTTTTGGGACAGCTTCTGGAAACACCATATATTTT
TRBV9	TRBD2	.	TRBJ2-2	CASSPLGGVNTGELFF	TGTGCCAGCAGCCCCTTGGGGGGGGTGAACACCGGGGAGCTGTTTTTT
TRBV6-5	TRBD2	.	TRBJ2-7	CASGRTSGGEQYF	TGTGCCAGCGGCCGGACTAGCGGGGGCGAGCAGTACTTC
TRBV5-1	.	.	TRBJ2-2	CASSRGYGNTGELFF	TGCGCCAGCAGCAGGGGATATGGGAACACCGGGGAGCTGTTTTTT
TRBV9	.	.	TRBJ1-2	CASSGPQDGPNYGYTF	TGTGCCAGCAGCGGCCCACAGGATGGGCCTAACTATGGCTACACCTTC
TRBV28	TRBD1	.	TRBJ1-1	CASSPPGQGKAFF	TGTGCCAGCAGTCCACCGGGACAGGGGAAAGCTTTCTTT
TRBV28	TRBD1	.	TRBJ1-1	CASRPLMDGQGPEAFF	TGTGCCAGCAGACCTCTTATGGATGGACAGGGTCCTGAAGCTTTCTTT
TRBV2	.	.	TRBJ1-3	CASGQGSGNTIYF	TGTGCCAGCGGGCAGGGCTCTGGAAACACCATATATTTT
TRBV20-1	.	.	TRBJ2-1	CRLPTGKQFF	TGCAGACTCCCAACAGGGAAGCAGTTCTTC
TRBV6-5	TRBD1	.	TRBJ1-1	CASSPIHKTGSAFF	TGTGCCAGCAGCCCAATCCACAAGACAGGGTCTGCTTTCTTT
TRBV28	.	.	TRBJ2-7	CASTRNSLVYEQYF	TGTGCCAGCACTCGTAACTCACTAGTCTACGAGCAGTACTTC
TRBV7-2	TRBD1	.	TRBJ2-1	CASSLALFGTGEDEQFF	TGTGCCAGCAGCTTAGCGCTCTTTGGGACAGGGGAGGATGAGCAGTTCTTC
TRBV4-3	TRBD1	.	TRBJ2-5	CASSDGPGQGGSETQYF	TGCGCCAGCAGCGATGGGCCGGGACAGGGGGGGAGCGAGACCCAGTACTTC
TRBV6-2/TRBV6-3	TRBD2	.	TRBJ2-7	CASSRLAGGPDEQYF	TGTGCCAGCAGTCGACTAGCGGGGGGCCCTGACGAGCAGTACTTC
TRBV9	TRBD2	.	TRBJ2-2	CASSPQGLATGELFF	TGTGCCAGCAGCCCCCAGGGACTAGCGACCGGGGAGCTGTTTTTT
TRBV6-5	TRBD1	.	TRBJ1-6	CASTAGTGRSTLHF	TGTGCCAGCACCGCGGGGACAGGGCGGTCAACCCTCCACTTT
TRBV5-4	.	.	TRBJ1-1	CASSLLRDMNTEAFF	TGTGCCAGCAGCTTGTTACGTGACATGAACACTGAAGCTTTCTTT
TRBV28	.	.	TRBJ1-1	CASSPHGQIRNTEAFF	TGTGCCAGCAGTCCGCACGGACAGATCCGGAACACTGAAGCTTTCTTT
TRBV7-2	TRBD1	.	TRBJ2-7	CASSPTGGPHYEQYF	TGTGCCAGCAGCCCCACAGGGGGGCCCCACTACGAGCAGTACTTC
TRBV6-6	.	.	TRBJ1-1	CASSYSTGFTEAFF	TGTGCCAGCAGTTACTCTACAGGATTCACTGAAGCTTTCTTT
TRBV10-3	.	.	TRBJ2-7	CAISESPEGDEQYF	TGTGCCATCAGTGAGTCCCCCGAGGGGGACGAGCAGTACTTC
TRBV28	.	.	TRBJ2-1	CASRRQLFTNEQFF	TGTGCCAGCAGGCGACAGCTTTTTACCAATGAGCAGTTCTTC
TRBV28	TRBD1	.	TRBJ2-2	CASSSHRGRTGELFF	TGTGCCAGCAGTTCGCACAGGGGGCGTACCGGGGAGCTGTTTTTT
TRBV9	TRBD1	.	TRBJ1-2	CASSVGQGDYGYTF	TGTGCCAGCAGCGTCGGACAGGGCGACTATGGCTACACCTTC
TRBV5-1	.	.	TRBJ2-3	CASRITPDTQYF	TGCGCCAGCAGAATCACACCCGATACGCAGTATTTT
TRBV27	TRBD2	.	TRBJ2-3	CASGLAGALGDTQYF	TGTGCCAGCGGACTAGCGGGGGCCCTAGGGGATACGCAGTATTTT
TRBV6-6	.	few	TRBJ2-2	CASKEGRGSGELFF	TGTGCCAGCAAGGAGGGCAGGGGGTCCGGGGAGCTGTTTTTT
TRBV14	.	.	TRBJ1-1	CASSHGPRGWDTEAFF	TGTGCCAGCAGCCACGGACCCAGGGGTTGGGACACTGAAGCTTTCTTT
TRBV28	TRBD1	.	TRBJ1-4	CASSSYRGKQANEKLFF	TGTGCCAGCAGTTCCTACAGGGGGAAGCAGGCTAATGAAAAACTGTTTTTT
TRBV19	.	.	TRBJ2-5	CASSSGQQETQYF	TGTGCCAGTAGTAGCGGACAGCAAGAGACCCAGTACTTC
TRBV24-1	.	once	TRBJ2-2	CATSDFRGTPTGELFF	TGTGCCACCAGTGATTTCCGCGGGACTCCCACCGGGGAGCTGTTTTTT
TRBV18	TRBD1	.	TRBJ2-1	CASSPGTGLPEQFF	TGTGCCAGCTCACCCGGGACAGGACTACCTGAGCAGTTCTTC
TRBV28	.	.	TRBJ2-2	CASIEGVRTGELFF	TGTGCCAGCATTGAGGGGGTCAGAACCGGGGAGCTGTTTTTT
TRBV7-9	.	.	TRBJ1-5	CASSLDRQPQHF	TGTGCCAGCAGCTTAGATCGTCAGCCCCAGCATTTT
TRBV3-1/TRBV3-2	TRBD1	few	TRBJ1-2	CASSRDRGSIDYGYTF	TGTGCCAGCAGCCGCGACAGGGGATCCATCGACTATGGCTACACCTTC